Following are 26 T cell receptor beta chains from one sample sequenced in a study of blood T cell repertoires in COVID-19. Repertoires were generated with immunoSEQ multiplex PCR, while TCRdb's copy carries only in-frame clones and drops some. This table holds 150,000 or so clones, over 70% found once. Material: PBMCs or T cells enriched from blood (not recorded which). The source of these receptors is an older man who had been exposed to COVID-19.

This rearrangement joins TRBV25-1 to TRBJ2-5; a weak D match, TRBD2 (6 bases). Germline V CDR1 and CDR2: MGHDK, SYGVNS. V lost 8 bases to trimming and J lost 6 bases, with 10 bases between them. This CDR3 spans 11 amino acids. The DNA of the CDR3 is TGTGCCAGCGCGGGGCCCCAGACCCAGTACTTC. Its translation is CASAGPQTQYF.

The rearrangement joins TRBV19 to TRBJ1-6; 8 bases agree with TRBD1. CDR3 size: 15 residues. Per germline, CDR1 LNHDA and CDR2 SQIVND (reference sequence). V gave up 5 bases and J gave up 8 bases; unmatched junction bases: 8. CDR3 loop: CASSPTGTGDSPLHF. In DNA form, the CDR3 reads TGTGCCAGTAGTCCTACCGGGACAGGAGATTCACCCCTCCACTTT.

This chain connects TRBV20-1 to TRBJ1-2; weak D call: TRBD1 (5 bases). This CDR3 has 9 amino acids. The V end was cut by 7 bases, the J end by 8 bases, with 8 bases between. Germline loops: CDR1 DFQATT, CDR2 SNEGSKA (reference sequence). The CDR3 loop reads CSGGDGYTF. In DNA, the CDR3 is TGCAGTGGGGGGGACGGCTACACCTTC.

The rearrangement joins TRBV28 to TRBJ2-3; 9 bases match TRBD2. The germline CDR1 and CDR2 sequences are MDHEN and SYDVKM. The CDR3 extends over 15 amino acids. With 10 bases clipped from V and 4 bases from J, the junction kept 12 bases outside the gene matches. The CDR3, as DNA: TGTGCCATCGCTTCCGGGACTAGCCCCCCAGATACGCAGTATTTT. It yields the protein CAIASGTSPPDTQYF.

J is TRBJ2-7 and V is TRBV28, with D maybe TRBD1 (5 bases). The CDR3 is 15 residues long. CDR1 MDHEN and CDR2 SYDVKM come from the germline V gene. V lost 5 bases, J lost 7 bases, and 21 bases lay in between. The CDR3 reads CASSPQRALGVEQYF. The CDR3 DNA is TGTGCCAGCAGTCCCCAAAGGGCCCTAGGGGTGGAGCAGTACTTC.

The genes are TRBV10-2 and TRBJ1-1; D gene uncertain. The CDR3 covers 16 residues. From germline, CDR1 is WSHSY and CDR2 SAAADI. The ends were cut back, 7 bases at V and 3 bases at J, with 21 bases in the middle. CDR3 loop: CASTLRDRFGDTEAFF. CDR3 bases: TGCGCCAGCACCCTTCGAGATCGCTTCGGGGACACTGAAGCTTTCTTT.

This rearrangement joins TRBV5-1 to TRBJ2-2, with 12 bases matching TRBD2. V shed 4 bases and J 3 bases; nucleotides not matched to a gene: 13. Germline V gives CDR1 SGHRS, CDR2 YFSETQ. This CDR3 region has 19 residues. The CDR3, as DNA: TGCGCCAGCAGCGCTCGGACTAGCGGGGACTCAACCTACACCGGGGAGCTGTTTTTT. Translation gives CASSARTSGDSTYTGELFF.

The V gene is TRBV19, the J gene TRBJ2-7; weak D call: TRBD2 (5 bases). CDR3 length: 14 amino acids. Germline-derived CDR1 and CDR2 are LNHDA and SQIVND (reference sequence). Trimming pared 3 bases from V and 3 bases from J, leaving 12 bases between. CDR3 residues: CASSIRGANYEQYF. As DNA, the CDR3 is TGTGCCAGTAGTATTCGGGGAGCCAACTACGAGCAGTACTTC. Using reference TRBV19 and TRBJ2-7 for the parts outside the CDR3, the full variable domain is DGGITQSPKYLFRKEGQNVTLSCEQNLNHDAMYWYRQDPGQGLRLIYYSQIVNDFQKGDIAEGYSVSREKKESFPLTVTSAQKNPTAFYLCASSIRGANYEQYFGPGTRLTVT.

The chain uses TRBV4-3 and TRBJ2-1, with 10 bases aligning to TRBD2. Unmatched junction bases numbered 7, after V lost 1 base and J lost 7 bases. From germline, CDR1 is LGHNA and CDR2 YSLEER. The CDR3 spans 16 residues. CDR3 sequence: CASSQVASGGANEQFF. DNA of the CDR3: TGCGCCAGCAGCCAAGTCGCTAGCGGGGGTGCGAATGAGCAGTTCTTC.

This clone has more than one count but fewer than ten. This sequence joins TRBV28 and TRBJ1-4; 7 nucleotides align to TRBD1. The length of the CDR3 is 14 residues. V gave up 7 bases and J gave up 8 bases; unmatched junction bases: 10. The germline gives CDR1 MDHEN, CDR2 SYDVKM. The CDR3 nucleotides are TGTGCCAGCATCCCCCAGGGGGGACGCGAAAAACTGTTTTTT. Translating gives CASIPQGGREKLFF.

The sample holds one count of this clone. J is TRBJ1-2 and V is TRBV19, with 7 nucleotides matching TRBD1. CDR1 is LNHDA, CDR2 SQIVND, per germline (reference sequence). The ends lost 2 bases at V and 3 bases at J; junction bases unmatched: 3. The CDR3 has 14 amino acids. The CDR3 spells CASSISQGDYGYTF. CDR3 sequence (DNA): TGTGCCAGTAGTATAAGTCAGGGGGACTATGGCTACACCTTC.

J is TRBJ1-5 and V is TRBV7-2, with D perhaps TRBD1 (5 bases). V dropped 5 bases and J dropped 0 bases, with 11 bases sitting between them. Germline V gene data show CDR1 as SGHTA and CDR2 as FQGNSA. The CDR3 runs to 15 residues. CDR3 loop: CASSRDSSSNQPQHF. The CDR3 region has the DNA TGTGCCAGCAGCCGGGACTCTTCTAGCAATCAGCCCCAGCATTTT.

This chain links TRBV28 with TRBJ2-7, with D possibly matching TRBD2 (5 bases). The CDR3 extends over 15 amino acids. The germline V gene encodes CDR1 MDHEN and CDR2 SYDVKM. The ends were cut back, 3 bases at V and 7 bases at J, with 19 bases in the middle. This chain's CDR3 is CASSFHNGLVGEQYF. The CDR3 DNA follows: TGTGCCAGCAGTTTCCACAACGGACTCGTCGGTGAGCAGTACTTC.

This chain links TRBV6-1 with TRBJ1-5; D ambiguous. Trimming took 1 base from V and 1 from J, leaving 8 bases between them. This CDR3 region has 15 residues. CDR1 is MNHNS, CDR2 SASEGT, per germline. CDR3 coding DNA: TGTGCCAGCAGTGAAGGGGCAGTCAGCAATCAGCCCCAGCATTTT. Amino acids: CASSEGAVSNQPQHF.

CDR3 bases: TGTGCCAGCAGCTTGAAGAGTGACACTGAAGCTTTCTTT. Encoded protein: CASSLKSDTEAFF. The genes are TRBV5-6 and TRBJ1-1; D gene ambiguous. The ends were cut back, 1 base at V and 3 bases at J, with 7 bases in the middle. CDR1 is SGHDT and CDR2 is YYEEEE in the germline V gene. This CDR3 has 13 amino acids.

The chain combines TRBV19 with TRBJ1-2; 8 bases are a match to TRBD1. This CDR3 contains 13 residues. With 5 bases clipped from V and 8 bases from J, the junction kept 7 bases outside the gene matches. Germline V gene sequence: CDR1 LNHDA, CDR2 SQIVND (reference sequence). CDR3 bases: TGTGCCAGTAGTCGACAGGGGACGAAGGGCTACACCTTC. It encodes CASSRQGTKGYTF. Based on the CDR3 plus reference TRBV19 and TRBJ1-2, the full variable domain is DGGITQSPKYLFRKEGQNVTLSCEQNLNHDAMYWYRQDPGQGLRLIYYSQIVNDFQKGDIAEGYSVSREKKESFPLTVTSAQKNPTAFYLCASSRQGTKGYTFGSGTRLTVV.

This chain joins TRBV5-4 and TRBJ2-5; D is perhaps TRBD1 (5 bases). The CDR3 totals 15 residues. The ends were cut back, 2 bases at V and 5 bases at J, with 16 bases in the middle. CDR1 and CDR2 from the germline V gene are SGHNT and YYREEE (reference sequence). The CDR3 bases are TGTGCCAGCAGCTTAGGGGTAGGACAAAGGGAGACCCAGTACTTC. Its protein is CASSLGVGQRETQYF. Full variable domain (remainder filled in from reference TRBV5-4 and TRBJ2-5): ETGVTQSPTHLIKTRGQQVTLRCSSQSGHNTVSWYQQALGQGPQFIFQYYREEENGRGNFPPRFSGLQFPNYSSELNVNALELDDSALYLCASSLGVGQRETQYFGPGTRLLVL.

CDR3 amino acids: CAWSQTANYGYTF. DNA of the CDR3: TGTGCCTGGAGTCAGACAGCAAACTATGGCTACACCTTC. The chain carries TRBV30 and TRBJ1-2; a weak D match, TRBD1 (5 bases). The CDR3 is made up of 13 amino acids. Trimming pared 2 bases from V and 2 bases from J, leaving 9 bases between. Germline V gene lookup returns CDR1 GTSNPN and CDR2 SVGIG (reference sequence).

This sequence joins TRBV14 and TRBJ1-3; no firm D call. The CDR3 sequence is 13 residues long. The germline V gene encodes CDR1 SGHDN and CDR2 FVKESK. With 0 bases removed from V and 5 bases from J, the gap between germline ends came to 5 bases. The CDR3 DNA sequence: TGTGCCAGCAGCCAAGATTTTAGAAACACCATATATTTT. Translating it yields CASSQDFRNTIYF.

This clone was seen only a few times. The genes are TRBV29-1 and TRBJ2-7, with 9 bases fitting TRBD2. CDR1 is SQVTM, CDR2 ANQGSEA, per germline. With V trimmed by 7 bases and J by 5 bases, 9 bases remained unmatched. This CDR3 has 13 residues. The CDR3 DNA reads as TGCAGCGCTCTAAGCGGGGGGCGCGACGAGCAGTACTTC. This translates into CSALSGGRDEQYF.

This chain joins TRBV28 and TRBJ2-7; D gene uncertain. Per germline, CDR1 MDHEN and CDR2 SYDVKM. V gave up 4 bases and J gave up 1 base, with 8 bases separating them. There are 13 residues in the CDR3. This CDR3 is CASSSGRSYEQYF. The DNA for the CDR3 is TGTGCCAGCAGTTCTGGCCGATCCTACGAGCAGTACTTC.

The chain recombines TRBV30 with TRBJ1-2, with D possibly matching TRBD1 (5 bases). CDR1 GTSNPN and CDR2 SVGIG come from the germline V gene (reference sequence). V gave up 2 bases and J gave up 4 bases, with 11 bases separating them. This CDR3 has 13 residues. The CDR3 loop is CAWSRRGVYGYTF. DNA for the CDR3: TGTGCCTGGAGTAGGCGGGGGGTCTATGGCTACACCTTC.

The CDR3 DNA is TGTGCCAGCAGCTTAGGGTCTAGCGGGAGGGGAGATACGCAGTATTTT. It is translated as CASSLGSSGRGDTQYF. The chain carries TRBV7-8 and TRBJ2-3; 12 bases fit TRBD2. J gave up 5 bases and V 1 base, and 4 bases lay outside the gene matches. Germline lookup yields CDR1 SGHVS and CDR2 FQNEAQ. The CDR3 consists of 16 residues.

V gene TRBV19 combines with J gene TRBJ1-3; D gene uncertain. The V end lost 3 bases, the J end lost 4 bases, and 25 bases lay between the germline ends. Per germline, CDR1 LNHDA and CDR2 SQIVND (reference sequence). The CDR3 runs to 19 residues. The CDR3 reads CASSMFLEAGSTTGNTIYF. The CDR3 DNA is TGTGCCAGTAGTATGTTTTTGGAGGCAGGATCCACGACCGGAAACACCATATATTTT.

The chain uses TRBV27 and TRBJ2-3; D not resolved. The V gene lost 10 bases and the J gene lost 2 bases, with 10 bases spanning the gap. This CDR3 is 12 amino acids long. Germline V CDR1 and CDR2: MNHEY, SMNVEV (reference sequence). CDR3 nucleotide sequence: TGTGCCATCTTGACTTCCACAGATACGCAGTATTTT. Translation: CAILTSTDTQYF.

This clone was found a few times. The CDR3 region is CASSLGDARYNEQFF. For the CDR3, the DNA is TGTGCCAGCAGCTTAGGCGATGCGAGGTACAATGAGCAGTTCTTC. The rearrangement joins TRBV7-2 to TRBJ2-1; the D is unclear. The CDR3 totals 15 residues. V shed 1 base and J shed 4 bases, with 11 bases lying between them. The V gene's germline CDR1 is SGHTA and CDR2 FQGNSA. The variable domain in full, completed from reference TRBV7-2 and TRBJ2-1, reads GAGVSQSPSNKVTEKGKDVELRCDPISGHTALYWYRQSLGQGLEFLIYFQGNSAPDKSGLPSDRFSAERTGGSVSTLTIQRTQQEDSAVYLCASSLGDARYNEQFFGPGTRLTVL.